Shown below are 6 T cell receptor beta chains from a single sample sequenced in a study of cytomegalovirus exposure and HLA in healthy donors. The PCR was carried out with 60 Vbeta primers and 13 Jbeta primers. The assay was immunoSEQ multiplex PCR, and TCRdb's table has in-frame clones only and misses some. The sample's table shows under 200,000 clones. Sequences were obtained from PBMCs. All receptors derive from a man aged 30 to 39 in good health and CMV-seronegative.

J is TRBJ2-1 and V is TRBV10-3, with a possible D match to TRBD2 (5 bases). CDR3 length equals 16 residues. Germline V gene data show CDR1 as ENHRY and CDR2 as SYGVKD. Trimming shortened V by 3 bases and J by 0 bases, and 12 bases separated the two germline ends. DNA of the CDR3: TGTGCCATCAGTGACACCCGGGGTGTCTCCTACAATGAGCAGTTCTTC. As protein: CAISDTRGVSYNEQFF.

V is TRBV6-6 and J is TRBJ1-1; 8 bases map to TRBD1. Trimming at V came to 5 bases and at J to 3 bases, leaving 5 bases not matched to a gene. In germline, CDR1 is MNHNY, CDR2 SVGAGI (reference sequence). The CDR3 contains 14 residues. The CDR3 loop reads CASSNQGADTEAFF. In nucleotides, the CDR3 is TGTGCCAGCAGTAACCAGGGGGCCGACACTGAAGCTTTCTTT.

The chain employs TRBV6-6 and TRBJ2-7; 10 nucleotides match TRBD1. J was trimmed by 6 bases and V by 2 bases; bases with no gene match: 4. CDR3 length: 14 residues. The germline CDR1 and CDR2 sequences are MNHNY and SVGAGI (reference sequence). The CDR3: CASSYRDRGSEQYF. The CDR3 DNA reads as TGTGCCAGCAGTTACCGGGACAGGGGATCCGAGCAGTACTTC.

The rearrangement links TRBV5-6 to TRBJ1-5; 7 bases are a match to TRBD1. This CDR3 spans 12 amino acids. Germline V lookup: CDR1 SGHDT, CDR2 YYEEEE. V lost 5 bases, J lost 4 bases, and 0 bases stayed unmatched. CDR3 DNA sequence: TGTGCCAGCAGACAGGGGAATCAGCCCCAGCATTTT. Residues: CASRQGNQPQHF.

This chain uses TRBV19 with TRBJ2-6; 9 bases are shared with TRBD2. The CDR3 is 18 amino acids. V gave up 6 bases and J gave up 1 base; unmatched junction bases: 10. Germline lookup yields CDR1 LNHDA and CDR2 SQIVND (reference sequence). The CDR3 spells CASRRLAGISSGANVLTF. For the CDR3, the DNA is TGTGCCAGTAGGAGGCTAGCGGGAATATCGTCTGGGGCCAACGTCCTGACTTTC.

The V gene is TRBV18, the J gene TRBJ1-3, with D tentatively TRBD1 (5 bases). The CDR3 sequence is 14 residues long. The germline V and J ends were trimmed by 0 bases and 5 bases, with 8 bases remaining between them. Germline CDR1 is KGHSH and CDR2 is LQKENI. CDR3 sequence (DNA): TGTGCCAGCTCACCACCCACAGGAAGAAACACCATATATTTT. This gives the protein CASSPPTGRNTIYF. Looking up the rest from reference TRBV18 and TRBJ1-3 gives the full variable domain: NAGVMQNPRHLVRRRGQEARLRCSPMKGHSHVYWYRQLPEEGLKFMVYLQKENIIDESGMPKERFSAEFPKEGPSILRIQQVVRGDSAAYFCASSPPTGRNTIYFGEGSWLTVV.